This passage covers 19 T cell receptor beta chains from one sample sequenced in a study of ipilimumab plus nivolumab after autologous stem cell transplantation. Sequencing used immunoSEQ multiplex PCR; TCRdb keeps in-frame clones, though not all of them. The sample lists fewer than 20,000 clones, about 81% occurring once. Sequencing was performed on PBMCs, taken in a trial of ipilimumab plus nivolumab as post-transplant consolidation. The receptor source for this set is a male donor with diffuse large B-cell lymphoma.

V gene TRBV27 combines with J gene TRBJ2-7; the match to TRBD2 covers 14 bases. Germline loops: CDR1 MNHEY, CDR2 SMNVEV (reference sequence). V shed 6 bases, J shed 4 bases, and the junction held 5 bases outside the gene matches. The CDR3 consists of 15 residues. The DNA of the CDR3 is TGTGCCAGCAGGCAAGGGACTAGCGGGGGTTACGAGCAGTACTTC. It translates to CASRQGTSGGYEQYF.

The chain links TRBV7-9 to TRBJ2-3; D ambiguous. Between the trimmed V and J ends, which lost 6 bases and 0 bases, there was a span of 13 bases. Germline CDR1 SEHNR, CDR2 FQNEAQ (reference sequence). This CDR3 has 15 residues. The CDR3 coding sequence is TGTGCCAGCAGACTTACTTCGCAGAGCACAGATACGCAGTATTTT. Its translation: CASRLTSQSTDTQYF.

This clone was found a few times. The genes are TRBV25-1 and TRBJ2-2; 7 positions match TRBD2. The CDR3 extends over 15 amino acids. Germline V gene lookup returns CDR1 MGHDK and CDR2 SYGVNS. V shed 7 bases and J 6 bases; nucleotides not matched to a gene: 11. CDR3 nucleotide sequence: TGTGCCAGCATAGGACGGGGAGGGGTGCCCGGGGAGCTGTTTTTT. As protein: CASIGRGGVPGELFF. The full variable domain, in which reference TRBV25-1 and TRBJ2-2 provide the parts outside the CDR3, is EADIYQTPRYLVIGTGKKITLECSQTMGHDKMYWYQQDPGMELHLIHYSYGVNSTEKGDLSSESTVSRIRTEHFPLTLESARPSHTSQYLCASIGRGGVPGELFFGEGSRLTVL.

This clone was found once. The chain couples TRBV5-4 to TRBJ1-1, with TRBD1 as a possible D gene (5 bases). The CDR3 totals 13 residues. Germline V lookup: CDR1 SGHNT, CDR2 YYREEE (reference sequence). V was cut by 4 bases and J by 7 bases, with 14 bases left in between. CDR3 region: CASSPAMGDEAFF. For the CDR3, the DNA is TGTGCCAGCAGCCCTGCTATGGGGGATGAAGCTTTCTTT.

The table lists this clone with a few counts. V and J are TRBV16 and TRBJ1-2; D ambiguous. V lost 0 bases and J lost 3, with 14 bases in between. Germline V CDR1 and CDR2: KGHSY, FQNENV. This CDR3 comprises 16 residues. The CDR3: CASSQSSGVGDYGYTF. The CDR3 nucleotides are TGTGCCAGCAGCCAATCGTCTGGGGTTGGGGACTATGGCTACACCTTC.

The rearrangement uses TRBV6-5 and TRBJ2-7, with TRBD1 matching 8 bases. This CDR3 is built from 14 residues. After removal of 6 bases from V and 4 bases from J, the junction contained 8 bases not matched to a gene. In germline, CDR1 is MNHEY, CDR2 SVGAGI. CDR3 in DNA: TGTGCCAGCAGCCACGGACAGGGATGGTACGAGCAGTACTTC. It translates to CASSHGQGWYEQYF.

J is TRBJ1-2 and V is TRBV16; D might be TRBD1 (6 bases). This CDR3 is 13 amino acids long. Germline-derived CDR1 and CDR2 are KGHSY and FQNENV. Trimming shortened V by 4 bases and J by 3 bases, and 9 bases separated the two germline ends. CDR3 DNA: TGTGCCAGCAGCCCCGGGGGCTACTATGGCTACACCTTC. This codes for CASSPGGYYGYTF.

This clone ranks as medium-sized. The rearrangement joins TRBV6-5 to TRBJ1-4; 7 nucleotides agree with TRBD1. Germline CDR1 is MNHEY and CDR2 is SVGAGI. The CDR3 totals 15 residues. With 6 bases clipped from V and 6 bases from J, the junction kept 10 bases outside the gene matches. The CDR3 DNA reads TGTGCCAGCAGCCGTGACAGGGCCGGGGATGAAAAACTGTTTTTT. It yields the protein CASSRDRAGDEKLFF.

The V call is TRBV5-4, the J call TRBJ2-1; 7 positions agree with TRBD2. CDR1 and CDR2 from the germline V gene are SGHNT and YYREEE (reference sequence). The CDR3 consists of 15 residues. The V and J ends lost 0 bases and 2 bases, in that order; junction bases with no gene match: 2. DNA of the CDR3: TGTGCCAGCAGCTTGGCTAGCGGAGCCTACAATGAGCAGTTCTTC. Amino acid sequence: CASSLASGAYNEQFF.

The CDR3 spells CASSESTSAISEQYF. DNA for the CDR3: TGCGCCAGCAGTGAGTCGACTAGCGCGATCTCCGAGCAGTACTTC. V gene TRBV10-2 combines with J gene TRBJ2-7; 8 bases map to TRBD2. J gave up 6 bases and V 0 bases, and 7 bases lay outside the gene matches. Germline CDR1 and CDR2: WSHSY and SAAADI. This CDR3 has 15 residues.

The J gene is TRBJ1-2, the V gene TRBV5-4; 8 nucleotides agree with TRBD1. The V gene end was trimmed by 0 bases and the J gene end by 2 bases; junction bases not matched to a gene: 0. From germline, CDR1 is SGHNT and CDR2 YYREEE (reference sequence). This CDR3 is built from 14 residues. The CDR3 protein is CASSLDRGNYGYTF. The CDR3 DNA is TGTGCCAGCAGCTTGGACAGGGGGAACTATGGCTACACCTTC.

The V call is TRBV29-1, the J call TRBJ2-1; possibly TRBD2 for D (5 bases). Trimming cost V 4 bases and J 0 bases, with 10 bases left between them. CDR3 length: 14 residues. Germline V gene data show CDR1 as SQVTM and CDR2 as ANQGSEA. In DNA, the CDR3 is TGCAGCGTTGCCAGACGGGGCTCCTACAATGAGCAGTTCTTC. Translated, it gives CSVARRGSYNEQFF.

V is TRBV6-6 and J is TRBJ1-5; tentatively, D is TRBD1 (5 bases). CDR1 is MNHNY and CDR2 is SVGAGI in the germline V gene (reference sequence). The CDR3 extends over 14 amino acids. Trimming pared 7 bases from V and 3 bases from J, leaving 13 bases between. CDR3 sequence reads: CASTEAGNNQPQHF. The CDR3 DNA reads TGTGCCAGCACCGAGGCAGGGAACAATCAGCCCCAGCATTTT.

This sequence joins TRBV2 and TRBJ1-4; no clear D. The CDR3 is 15 residues long. CDR1 SNHLY and CDR2 FYNNEI come from the germline V gene. Between the trimmed V and J ends, which lost 3 bases and 4 bases, there was a span of 12 bases. CDR3 nucleotides: TGTGCCAGCAGTGATAACCCGGGAGGTAATGAAAAACTGTTTTTT. This codes for CASSDNPGGNEKLFF.

This clone was recorded a few times. V usage is TRBV5-1 and J usage is TRBJ1-3, with D possibly being TRBD1 (5 bases). The CDR3 is made up of 15 amino acids. Looked up from germline, CDR1 is SGHRS and CDR2 is YFSETQ. V lost 0 bases, J lost 2 bases, and 9 bases lay in between. The CDR3 loop reads CASSLDGTTGNTIYF. The CDR3 DNA sequence: TGCGCCAGCAGCTTGGATGGGACGACTGGAAACACCATATATTTT. Full variable domain (rest looked up from reference TRBV5-1 and TRBJ1-3): KAGVTQTPRYLIKTRGQQVTLSCSPISGHRSVSWYQQTPGQGLQFLFEYFSETQRNKGNFPGRFSGRQFSNSRSEMNVSTLELGDSALYLCASSLDGTTGNTIYFGEGSWLTVV.

This clone appeared once. The chain couples TRBV7-9 to TRBJ2-7; the D is unclear. This CDR3 has 13 residues. Germline V gene data show CDR1 as SEHNR and CDR2 as FQNEAQ (reference sequence). Trimming stripped 5 bases from V and 3 bases from J, with 11 bases between. The CDR3 spells CASSQIQGYEQYF. The CDR3 DNA reads TGTGCCAGCAGCCAGATACAAGGCTACGAGCAGTACTTC.

This clone was picked up one time. This chain connects TRBV29-1 to TRBJ2-3; no firm D call. The germline V and J ends were trimmed by 2 bases and 0 bases, with 3 bases remaining between them. This CDR3 spans 12 amino acids. Germline V gives CDR1 SQVTM, CDR2 ANQGSEA. The chain's CDR3 is CSVEKSTDTQYF. The CDR3 coding sequence is TGCAGCGTTGAAAAGAGCACAGATACGCAGTATTTT.

This clone was counted once. The chain carries TRBV19 and TRBJ1-1; unclear D gene. Trimming removed 6 bases from V and 0 bases from J, with 11 bases in between. CDR3 length: 14 amino acids. In germline, CDR1 is LNHDA, CDR2 SQIVND (reference sequence). The CDR3 region is CASRDGRLNTEAFF. DNA for the CDR3: TGTGCCAGTAGAGACGGACGGCTGAACACTGAAGCTTTCTTT.

For the CDR3, the DNA is TGCGCCAGCAGCTTGGCTCTAGCGGGGTCCTCCTACGAGCAGTACTTC. It is translated as CASSLALAGSSYEQYF. This chain joins TRBV5-1 and TRBJ2-7, with 9 bases identical to TRBD2. The CDR3 has 16 residues. CDR1 SGHRS and CDR2 YFSETQ come from the germline V gene. V shed 0 bases, J shed 0 bases, and the junction held 4 bases outside the gene matches.